Listed below are T cell receptor beta chains from one sample, sequenced in a study of identical twins. Each CDR3 protein gets one entry after TCRdb re-called the 5' RACE reads with MiXCR. The table lists about 920,000 distinct CDR3 sequences, 9% to 15% of them singletons. These data were likewise used in another study, on yellow fever vaccine responses in identical twins.

Sequencing input: PBMCs. The receptor set was obtained from a woman under 30 in good health. The CDR3 runs from the conserved cysteine through the conserved F or W. D genes are given only for firm matches. Size is omitted from some rows. Given values are once, few, many or a class for expanded clones.

v_gene	d_gene	abundance	j_gene	CDR3aa	CDR3nt
TRBV7-2	-	-	TRBJ1-1	CASSLVPLLGGTEAFF	TGTGCCAGCAGCTTAGTCCCTCTTTTGGGGGGCACTGAAGCTTTCTTT
TRBV5-6	-	many	TRBJ1-3	CASSSGGNTIYF	TGTGCCAGCAGCTCGGGTGGAAACACCATATATTTT
TRBV10-3	-	many	TRBJ1-3	CAAGPADYSGNTIYF	TGTGCCGCGGGTCCGGCAGACTACTCTGGAAACACCATATATTTT
TRBV27	TRBD2	many	TRBJ2-1	CASSLAGGVYNEQFF	TGTGCCAGCAGTCTGGCGGGAGGGGTCTACAATGAGCAGTTCTTC
TRBV28	-	-	TRBJ2-5	CASSRRDSIQETQYF	TGTGCCAGCAGTAGGAGGGACAGCATCCAAGAGACCCAGTACTTC
TRBV4-1	TRBD1	few	TRBJ2-5	CASSQVPVGTATTQYF	TGCGCCAGCAGCCAAGTACCAGTTGGGACAGCGACGACCCAGTACTTC
TRBV7-9	-	many	TRBJ2-7	CASSSGPADEQYF	TGTGCCAGCAGCTCGGGACCGGCCGACGAGCAGTACTTC
TRBV7-2	-	few	TRBJ1-1	CASSPRQTLGLNTEAFF	TGTGCCAGCAGCCCCCGACAGACTTTAGGCTTGAACACTGAAGCTTTCTTT
TRBV4-1	-	-	TRBJ2-4	CASSHVLALAKNIQYF	TGCGCCAGCAGCCATGTCCTAGCTCTAGCCAAAAACATTCAGTACTTC
TRBV10-3	TRBD2	few	TRBJ2-7	CAISASGGPSEQYF	TGTGCCATCAGTGCTTCGGGAGGGCCTTCAGAGCAGTACTTC
TRBV27	TRBD1	few	TRBJ2-3	CASTSLGDRGTDTQYF	TGTGCCAGCACCTCGTTAGGCGACAGGGGCACAGATACGCAGTATTTT
TRBV3-1	-	many	TRBJ1-1	CASSPPGGLGTEAFF	TGTGCCAGCAGCCCCCCTGGGGGCCTGGGCACTGAAGCTTTCTTT
TRBV28	-	-	TRBJ2-3	CASTWSGAGTDTQYF	TGTGCCAGCACCTGGTCGGGGGCAGGCACAGATACGCAGTATTTT
TRBV3-1	-	many	TRBJ1-6	CASSLRGVSPLHF	TGTGCCAGCAGCTTAAGGGGTGTCTCGCCCCTCCACTTT
TRBV29-1	TRBD2	few	TRBJ2-5	CSVAPSGKAETQYF	TGCAGCGTTGCCCCTAGCGGAAAAGCAGAGACCCAGTACTTC
TRBV5-1	TRBD1	-	TRBJ2-7	CASSGGQGVNEQYF	TGCGCCAGCAGCGGGGGACAGGGGGTTAACGAGCAGTACTTC
TRBV7-9	TRBD1	many	TRBJ1-5	CASSPDRGVNQPQHF	TGTGCCAGCAGCCCGGACAGGGGGGTCAATCAGCCCCAGCATTTT
TRBV12-3/TRBV12-4	-	many	TRBJ1-5	CASSPNDQPQHF	TGTGCCAGCAGCCCTAACGATCAGCCCCAGCATTTT
TRBV3-1	-	many	TRBJ2-7	CASSQDRNRVAYEQYF	TGTGCCAGCAGCCAAGATCGAAACAGGGTTGCCTACGAGCAGTACTTC
TRBV4-1	TRBD1	many	TRBJ2-2	CASSHYGTGGDTGELFF	TGCGCCAGCAGCCACTATGGGACAGGGGGCGACACCGGGGAGCTGTTTTTT
TRBV7-2	TRBD2	-	TRBJ2-3	CASSFRAGAVGDTQYF	TGTGCCAGCAGCTTCCGAGCGGGGGCGGTAGGAGATACGCAGTATTTT
TRBV6-5	-	many	TRBJ2-2	CASSYGTLNTGELFF	TGTGCCAGCAGTTACGGGACACTGAACACCGGGGAGCTGTTTTTT
TRBV5-5	TRBD1	few	TRBJ1-4	CASSPPQGVGEKLFF	TGTGCCAGCAGCCCGCCCCAGGGGGTGGGTGAAAAACTGTTTTTT
TRBV27	TRBD2	few	TRBJ2-1	CASSFFSGSGNEQFF	TGTGCCAGCAGTTTCTTTAGCGGGAGTGGGAATGAGCAGTTCTTC
TRBV10-3	-	-	TRBJ2-5	CAIRNRQETQYF	TGTGCCATCAGAAACAGACAAGAGACCCAGTACTTC
TRBV20-1	-	few	TRBJ1-5	CSARVPGLPLVSNQPQHF	TGCAGTGCTAGAGTTCCGGGACTCCCGCTGGTAAGCAATCAGCCCCAGCATTTT
TRBV3-1	TRBD1	few	TRBJ2-5	CASGLQGAGETQYF	TGTGCCAGCGGATTACAGGGGGCTGGAGAGACCCAGTACTTC
TRBV10-3	-	many	TRBJ2-5	CAIRQDEVSATQYF	TGTGCCATCAGACAGGACGAGGTTTCGGCGACCCAGTACTTC
TRBV5-1	TRBD2	few	TRBJ2-7	CASSPPGTSDHYEQYF	TGCGCCAGCAGCCCACCCGGGACTAGCGATCACTACGAGCAGTACTTC
TRBV12-3/TRBV12-4	-	many	TRBJ1-2	CASSPTENYGYTF	TGTGCCAGCAGTCCGACGGAAAACTATGGCTACACCTTC
TRBV15	TRBD1	few	TRBJ1-2	CATSRDLGQGYGYTF	TGTGCCACCAGCAGAGATTTAGGACAGGGCTATGGCTACACCTTC
TRBV20-1	-	-	TRBJ1-1	CSARREPSPGGTEAFF	TGCAGTGCTAGACGCGAGCCCTCACCAGGAGGCACTGAAGCTTTCTTT
TRBV3-1	TRBD1	-	TRBJ2-5	CASRQPGQGKQETQYF	TGTGCCAGCAGGCAACCGGGACAGGGGAAGCAAGAGACCCAGTACTTC
TRBV9	-	few	TRBJ1-2	CASSVAGTEANYGYTF	TGTGCCAGCAGCGTAGCTGGAACGGAAGCTAACTATGGCTACACCTTC
TRBV28	TRBD1	few	TRBJ1-5	CASTSPGQGNQPQHF	TGTGCCAGCACCTCACCGGGACAGGGAAATCAGCCCCAGCATTTT
TRBV29-1	TRBD2	many	TRBJ2-1	CSVGTSGREGRFF	TGCAGCGTCGGGACTAGCGGGAGAGAGGGGCGGTTCTTC
TRBV12-3/TRBV12-4	TRBD2	many	TRBJ2-3	CASSPPSGRADTQYF	TGTGCCAGCAGTCCCCCTAGCGGGAGGGCAGATACGCAGTATTTT
TRBV20-1	TRBD1	many	TRBJ2-1	CSAPGQGNNEQFF	TGCAGTGCACCGGGACAGGGCAACAATGAGCAGTTCTTC
TRBV24-1	TRBD2	many	TRBJ2-1	CATSASGRADEQFF	TGTGCCACCAGTGCCAGCGGGAGGGCAGATGAGCAGTTCTTC
TRBV12-3/TRBV12-4	-	many	TRBJ2-3	CASSLTDTQYF	TGTGCCAGCAGTTTAACAGATACGCAGTATTTT
TRBV7-9	TRBD2	few	TRBJ2-5	CASSLALPGLIQETQYF	TGTGCCAGCAGCTTAGCCCTACCGGGACTAATCCAAGAGACCCAGTACTTC
TRBV19	-	many	TRBJ2-2	CASSRETTNTGELFF	TGTGCCAGTAGTAGGGAGACAACGAACACCGGGGAGCTGTTTTTT